These T cell receptor beta chains were read from a single sample in a study of blood T cell repertoires in COVID-19. Sequencing was performed with immunoSEQ multiplex PCR; in TCRdb, only in-frame clones are kept and a portion is missing. This sample yields 110,000 to 150,000 clones, of which over 80% are seen a single time; roughly 12% belongs to the top ten. The material sequenced was PBMCs or T cells enriched from blood (not recorded which). Every receptor here comes from a man in his 60s who had recovered from COVID-19. Each CDR3 is given with its conserved first and last residue. The D gene is left open where the match is weak. Clone size is given for some rows only: seen once, a few or many times, or a class if the clone is expanded.

- - TRBJ1-5 TRBV7-8 CASSLFGLNQPQHF TGTGCCAGCAGCTTGTTTGGACTGAATCAGCCCCAGCATTTT
- - TRBJ1-1 TRBV4-1 CASIASFSGENTEAFF TGCGCCAGCATCGCCTCTTTCTCGGGGGAGAACACTGAAGCTTTCTTT
- - TRBJ2-1 TRBV11-1 CASSFQDSSYNEQFF TGTGCCAGCAGCTTCCAGGATAGCTCCTACAATGAGCAGTTCTTC
TRBD1 - TRBJ2-4 TRBV19 CASSSAGGAKNIQYF TGTGCCAGTAGTTCGGCAGGGGGAGCCAAAAACATTCAGTACTTC
- once TRBJ1-2 TRBV7-9 CASSLESIRQNYGYTF TGTGCCAGCAGCTTAGAGTCGATACGACAAAACTATGGCTACACCTTC
TRBD1 - TRBJ2-5 TRBV24-1 CATSDGTGLGETQYF TGTGCCACCAGTGATGGGACAGGATTGGGGGAGACCCAGTACTTC
- - TRBJ1-2 TRBV18 CASSGTPDTDYGYTF TGTGCCAGCTCAGGCACACCGGACACTGACTATGGCTACACCTTC
TRBD1 - TRBJ1-4 TRBV9 CASSGGQATNEKLFF TGTGCCAGCAGCGGGGGACAGGCAACTAATGAAAAACTGTTTTTT
TRBD2 - TRBJ2-7 TRBV11-2 CASSFGSSGSEQYF TGTGCCAGCAGCTTCGGGTCTAGCGGGAGCGAGCAGTACTTC
- - TRBJ2-5 TRBV15 CATSSVRPAPQETQYF TGTGCCACCAGCAGTGTGCGGCCAGCCCCCCAAGAGACCCAGTACTTC
TRBD1 - TRBJ1-5 TRBV7-9 CASSGADRAGEPQHF TGTGCCAGCAGCGGCGCGGACAGGGCAGGGGAGCCCCAGCATTTT
- - TRBJ1-1 TRBV19 CASSIGGRFTEAFF TGTGCCAGTAGTATTGGAGGGAGGTTCACTGAAGCTTTCTTT
- - TRBJ2-7 TRBV19 CASSISMLPGYEQYF TGTGCCAGTAGTATATCAATGTTGCCGGGCTACGAGCAGTACTTC
TRBD1 - TRBJ2-7 TRBV30 CAWRSPGQGYEQYF TGTGCCTGGAGGTCCCCGGGACAGGGTTACGAGCAGTACTTC
TRBD2 once TRBJ2-1 TRBV5-1 CASSVSGRAFDEQFF TGCGCCAGCAGCGTTAGCGGGCGGGCTTTCGATGAGCAGTTCTTC
- - TRBJ2-7 TRBV27 CASSLYEQYF TGTGCCAGCAGTCTCTACGAGCAGTACTTC
- - TRBJ1-5 TRBV12-3/TRBV12-4 CASNFNSGQPQHF TGTGCCAGCAACTTTAATTCCGGGCAGCCCCAGCATTTT
- - TRBJ2-7 TRBV28 CASSFASYEQYF TGTGCCAGCAGTTTCGCCAGCTACGAGCAGTACTTC
TRBD2 - TRBJ2-1 TRBV30 CAWGGTSGFYNEQFF TGTGCCTGGGGAGGGACTAGCGGATTTTACAATGAGCAGTTCTTC
- once TRBJ1-2 TRBV5-4 CASSLARQAYGYTF TGTGCCAGCAGCTTGGCACGACAGGCCTATGGCTACACCTTC
TRBD2 - TRBJ2-7 TRBV9 CASSVGSLAGVGEQYF TGTGCCAGCAGCGTAGGGAGTCTAGCGGGAGTAGGGGAGCAGTACTTC
- - TRBJ1-2 TRBV4-1 CASSQDGVGLRLGGYTF TGCGCCAGCAGCCAAGATGGTGTGGGACTCCGACTGGGGGGCTACACCTTC